This entry lists 30 T cell receptor beta chains sequenced from one sample in a study of glioma-infiltrating T cells after dendritic cell vaccination. Data came from immunoSEQ multiplex PCR; TCRdb stores just in-frame clones and leaves some out. This sample yields 80,000 to 100,000 clones, of which 79% are seen a single time; approximately 5.9% belongs to the top ten. The material sequenced was blood, taken before dendritic cell vaccination. All receptors come from a human donor with glioblastoma.

The chain recombines TRBV5-1 with TRBJ1-1; a possible D gene is TRBD1 (5 bases). V lost 0 bases and J lost 5, with 11 bases in between. The CDR3 has 14 residues. The germline V gene encodes CDR1 SGHRS and CDR2 YFSETQ. DNA for the CDR3: TGCGCCAGCAGCTTGGCCAGCAGGGATACTGAAGCTTTCTTT. This gives the protein CASSLASRDTEAFF.

J is TRBJ1-1 and V is TRBV15; a possible D gene is TRBD1 (6 bases). The CDR3 is made up of 14 amino acids. Germline V gene data show CDR1 as LNHNV and CDR2 as YYDKDF (reference sequence). V was clipped by 2 bases and J by 1 base, with 8 bases between them. CDR3: CATSRLGGNTEAFF. The CDR3 DNA is TGTGCCACCAGCAGATTAGGGGGGAACACTGAAGCTTTCTTT.

J is TRBJ2-7 and V is TRBV7-3; 8 positions match TRBD2. CDR3 length: 13 residues. Germline assignment: CDR1 SGHTA and CDR2 FQGTGA. V trimming: 4 bases; J trimming: 7 bases; junction bases outside the gene matches: 6. Written as DNA, the CDR3 is TGTGCCAGCAGCTCGGGACTAGTGGGGGAGCAGTACTTC. Translation gives CASSSGLVGEQYF.

V is TRBV5-1 and J is TRBJ1-2; 12 nucleotides line up with TRBD1. Germline CDR1 SGHRS, CDR2 YFSETQ. This CDR3 spans 16 amino acids. The junction had 10 bases not matched to a gene; V was cut back by 3 bases and J by 7 bases. CDR3 bases: TGCGCCAGCAGCTATCTCGGGACAGGGGGCGTGAGTGGCTACACCTTC. It encodes CASSYLGTGGVSGYTF.

This chain joins TRBV5-1 and TRBJ2-1, with 10 bases fitting TRBD2. The CDR3 runs 15 residues. With 3 bases clipped from V and 7 bases from J, the junction kept 7 bases outside the gene matches. Looked up from germline, CDR1 is SGHRS and CDR2 is YFSETQ. CDR3 sequence (DNA): TGCGCCAGCAGCTATGGGCTAGCGGGGGTGAATGAGCAGTTCTTC. Amino acids: CASSYGLAGVNEQFF.

The rearrangement links TRBV28 to TRBJ2-7; weak D call: TRBD2 (6 bases). This CDR3 spans 14 amino acids. Trimming removed 3 bases at V and 5 bases at J, with 14 bases between. Germline V lookup: CDR1 MDHEN, CDR2 SYDVKM. The CDR3 DNA follows: TGTGCCAGCAGTTTCGGTCCTAGCGTCCACGAGCAGTACTTC. This encodes CASSFGPSVHEQYF.

This clone turned up a few times. The chain uses TRBV27 and TRBJ2-7; a possible D gene is TRBD2 (6 bases). The CDR3 has 14 amino acids. CDR1 and CDR2 from the germline V gene are MNHEY and SMNVEV (reference sequence). The V gene lost 6 bases and the J gene lost 3 bases, with 15 bases spanning the gap. CDR3 amino acids: CASRAYGGDYEQYF. In DNA form, the CDR3 reads TGTGCCAGCAGAGCCTACGGGGGAGACTACGAGCAGTACTTC.

The chain carries TRBV5-4 and TRBJ1-2; possible D gene TRBD1, 6 bases. The CDR3 covers 15 residues. CDR1 and CDR2 (germline): SGHNT, YYREEE (reference sequence). V lost 0 bases and J lost 3, with 12 bases in between. The CDR3 DNA reads TGTGCCAGCAGCTTGGGGCAGGGGTGGGACTATGGCTACACCTTC. It specifies CASSLGQGWDYGYTF.

V gene TRBV5-1 combines with J gene TRBJ2-3; 7 bases are a match to TRBD2. Germline V gene lookup returns CDR1 SGHRS and CDR2 YFSETQ. The CDR3 runs 17 residues. V lost 0 bases, J lost 8 bases, and 15 bases stayed unmatched. CDR3 region: CASSLVPTSRVRPTQYF. The CDR3 region has the DNA TGCGCCAGCAGCTTGGTCCCGACTAGCCGGGTAAGGCCTACGCAGTATTTT.

In this sample, this clone turned up a few times. The CDR3 coding sequence is TGTGCCAGTACCCCACAGCCCCTGGCGGCAGGGAAGACCTACGAGCAGTACTTC. It encodes CASTPQPLAAGKTYEQYF. The chain joins TRBV19 to TRBJ2-5, with D perhaps matching TRBD1 (5 bases). The assigned J gene may be wrong: the sequence end matches TRBJ2-7 better. CDR1 is LNHDA and CDR2 is SQIVND in the germline V gene (reference sequence). CDR3 length: 18 amino acids.

CDR3 nucleotides: TGTGCCAGCAGCTTACAGGGACGTGGGAGCACTGAAGCTTTCTTT. Its protein is CASSLQGRGSTEAFF. The chain uses TRBV5-4 and TRBJ1-1; D is possibly TRBD1 (6 bases). The CDR3 spans 15 residues. Per the germline V gene, CDR1 is SGHNT and CDR2 is YYREEE (reference sequence). The V end lost 2 bases, the J end lost 4 bases, and 15 bases lay between the germline ends.

The CDR3 loop is CASSLMEGSGVRNEQFF. The CDR3 bases are TGTGCCAGCAGCTTAATGGAGGGTAGCGGGGTAAGGAATGAGCAGTTCTTC. The gene calls are TRBV7-8 and TRBJ2-1; TRBD2 matches 8 bases. CDR1 is SGHVS, CDR2 FQNEAQ, per germline. The CDR3 totals 17 residues. The ends lost 2 bases at V and 7 bases at J; junction bases unmatched: 13.

This rearrangement joins TRBV20-1 to TRBJ1-2; no firm D call. V dropped 7 bases and J dropped 8 bases, with 5 bases sitting between them. Germline-derived CDR1 and CDR2 are DFQATT and SNEGSKA (reference sequence). This CDR3 region has 8 residues. CDR3 sequence: CSVQGYTF. The CDR3 nucleotides read TGCAGTGTACAGGGCTACACCTTC.

This clone was recorded a few times. V is TRBV2 and J is TRBJ2-2, with TRBD1 as a possible D gene (6 bases). Germline V gene lookup returns CDR1 SNHLY and CDR2 FYNNEI. There are 14 residues in the CDR3. Trimming shortened V by 6 bases and J by 5 bases, and 13 bases separated the two germline ends. CDR3: CASRTGFLTGELFF. CDR3 DNA: TGTGCCAGCAGGACAGGATTTTTAACCGGGGAGCTGTTTTTT.

The chain is built from TRBV11-2 and TRBJ2-1; 9 bases line up with TRBD2. J lost 2 bases, V lost 3 bases, and 2 bases had no gene match. CDR1 SGHAT and CDR2 FQNNGV come from the germline V gene. CDR3 length: 15 residues. CDR3 sequence: CASSLTSGAYNEQFF. The CDR3 DNA reads TGTGCCAGCAGCTTGACTAGCGGCGCCTACAATGAGCAGTTCTTC.

The chain carries TRBV18 and TRBJ1-4; the match to TRBD1 covers 10 bases. Germline V gives CDR1 KGHSH, CDR2 LQKENI. The CDR3 length is 15 residues. Germline trimming cut 3 bases from V and 6 bases from J; bases unmatched to any gene: 4. CDR3 amino acids: CASSPIGQGDEKLFF. The DNA of the CDR3 is TGTGCCAGCTCACCTATTGGACAGGGGGATGAAAAACTGTTTTTT. The full variable domain, its missing parts supplied by reference TRBV18 and TRBJ1-4, is NAGVMQNPRHLVRRRGQEARLRCSPMKGHSHVYWYRQLPEEGLKFMVYLQKENIIDESGMPKERFSAEFPKEGPSILRIQQVVRGDSAAYFCASSPIGQGDEKLFFGSGTQLSVL.

V gene TRBV28 combines with J gene TRBJ2-7; 15 bases align to TRBD2. The CDR3 totals 17 residues. V was clipped by 4 bases and J by 3 bases; unmatched bases: 7. Germline loops: CDR1 MDHEN, CDR2 SYDVKM. The CDR3 coding sequence is TGTGCCAGCAGTTCCCGGACTAGCGGGGGGGTTTACTACGAGCAGTACTTC. It codes for CASSSRTSGGVYYEQYF.

The chain employs TRBV20-1 and TRBJ1-1, with D perhaps matching TRBD1 (5 bases). Germline CDR1 and CDR2: DFQATT and SNEGSKA (reference sequence). The V end lost 0 bases, the J end lost 10 bases, and 9 bases lay between the germline ends. The CDR3 sequence is 11 residues long. DNA for the CDR3: TGCAGTGCTAGAGATCGGGGGGGAGCTTTCTTT. It specifies CSARDRGGAFF.

The chain combines TRBV5-1 with TRBJ2-5, with TRBD2 matching 9 bases. With 0 bases clipped from V and 6 bases from J, the junction kept 6 bases outside the gene matches. This CDR3 is 15 amino acids long. CDR1 is SGHRS, CDR2 YFSETQ, per germline. The CDR3 loop reads CASSLASGDVKTQYF. CDR3 in DNA: TGCGCCAGCAGCTTGGCTAGCGGGGACGTAAAGACCCAGTACTTC.

This clone has more than one count but fewer than ten. The chain couples TRBV2 to TRBJ2-5; maybe TRBD2 (6 bases). Germline V lookup: CDR1 SNHLY, CDR2 FYNNEI. Trimming pared 8 bases from V and 4 bases from J, leaving 20 bases between. The CDR3 has 15 amino acids. DNA for the CDR3: TGTGCCAGCTCGAAATTGGCTAGCGAGGGAGAGACCCAGTACTTC. Translation: CASSKLASEGETQYF.

The V call is TRBV6-6, the J call TRBJ2-7; TRBD1 is a possible D gene (5 bases). The CDR3 covers 13 residues. Per germline, CDR1 MNHNY and CDR2 SVGAGI (reference sequence). V lost 7 bases and J 5 bases, leaving 15 bases between the germline ends. The CDR3 region is CASMAGNYDEQYF. The CDR3 DNA follows: TGTGCCAGCATGGCAGGGAATTACGACGAGCAGTACTTC.

This chain connects TRBV30 to TRBJ2-1; 12 positions agree with TRBD2. The CDR3 has 13 amino acids. The trim removed 8 bases at V and 4 bases at J, leaving 3 bases unmatched. The germline CDR1 and CDR2 sequences are GTSNPN and SVGIG (reference sequence). The CDR3 sequence is CARTSGGYNEQFF. The CDR3 nucleotides are TGTGCCCGAACTAGCGGGGGGTACAATGAGCAGTTCTTC. Full variable domain (outside the CDR3, taken from reference TRBV30 and TRBJ2-1): SQTIHQWPATLVQPVGSPLSLECTVEGTSNPNLYWYRQAAGRGLQLLFYSVGIGQISSEVPQNLSASRPQDRQFILSSKKLLLSDSGFYLCARTSGGYNEQFFGPGTRLTVL.

The chain couples TRBV5-4 to TRBJ2-3; tentatively, D is TRBD1 (7 bases). Germline V gives CDR1 SGHNT, CDR2 YYREEE (reference sequence). Deletions cut 4 bases from V and 6 bases from J, with 18 bases between. The CDR3 sequence is 15 residues long. CDR3 in DNA: TGTGCCAGCAGCCCAAGCAGGGGGGCAACGGATACGCAGTATTTT. The encoded protein is CASSPSRGATDTQYF.

This chain uses TRBV30 with TRBJ1-1, with 8 nucleotides matching TRBD1. Per germline, CDR1 GTSNPN and CDR2 SVGIG (reference sequence). The V segment lost 2 bases and the J segment 10 bases; nucleotides outside the gene matches: 6. The CDR3 runs to 12 residues. The CDR3 region has the DNA TGTGCCTGGAGTCCTCAGGGGGCTGGAGCTTTCTTT. Translating it yields CAWSPQGAGAFF.

The chain joins TRBV6-5 to TRBJ2-7, with D perhaps TRBD1 (6 bases). Germline CDR1 and CDR2: MNHEY and SVGAGI. Trimming took off 8 bases at V and 1 base at J, with 18 bases between the two ends. The CDR3 is 15 residues long. The CDR3 sequence is CASEYDRGGSYEQYF. CDR3 in DNA: TGTGCCAGCGAATATGATCGAGGGGGTTCCTACGAGCAGTACTTC.

The chain uses TRBV30 and TRBJ2-1, with D unresolved. The germline V gene has CDR1 GTSNPN and CDR2 SVGIG (reference sequence). The CDR3 consists of 12 residues. Trimming removed 1 base from V and 6 bases from J, with 7 bases in between. The CDR3 region is CAWSGVSNEQFF. The DNA for the CDR3 is TGTGCCTGGAGTGGTGTCAGCAATGAGCAGTTCTTC.

The V and J genes are TRBV28 and TRBJ2-1; 7 bases are shared with TRBD2. CDR3 size: 13 residues. Per germline, CDR1 MDHEN and CDR2 SYDVKM. V gave up 6 bases and J gave up 6 bases; unmatched junction bases: 5. CDR3 in amino acids: CASRGGFSNEQFF. The CDR3 DNA is TGTGCCAGCAGGGGAGGGTTTAGCAATGAGCAGTTCTTC.

V and J are TRBV6-5 and TRBJ1-1; TRBD1 aligns across 8 bases. The CDR3 spans 14 residues. With V trimmed by 2 bases and J by 7 bases, 6 bases remained unmatched. Per the germline V gene, CDR1 is MNHEY and CDR2 is SVGAGI. The CDR3 region has the DNA TGTGCCAGCAGTTACCTGACAGGGGCGGTTGAAGCTTTCTTT. As protein: CASSYLTGAVEAFF.

This clone was observed once. A much larger clone lies one base from this, so it may be a read error. The CDR3 DNA follows: TGTGCCAGCAGCTTTACAGGGAACACTGAAGCTTTCTTT. This encodes CASSFTGNTEAFF. V usage is TRBV7-8 and J usage is TRBJ1-1; D may be TRBD1 (5 bases). The length of the CDR3 is 13 residues. Per germline, CDR1 SGHVS and CDR2 FQNEAQ. The V end was cut by 3 bases, the J end by 1 base, with 6 bases between. Based on the CDR3 plus reference TRBV7-8 and TRBJ1-1, the full variable domain is GAGVSQSPRYKVAKRGQDVALRCDPISGHVSLFWYQQALGQGPEFLTYFQNEAQLDKSGLPSDRFFAERPEGSVSTLKIQRTQQEDSAVYLCASSFTGNTEAFFGQGTRLTVV.

V usage is TRBV2 and J usage is TRBJ2-1; 11 bases map to TRBD2. V shed 6 bases, J shed 4 bases, and the junction held 8 bases outside the gene matches. Per the germline V gene, CDR1 is SNHLY and CDR2 is FYNNEI. The CDR3 sequence is 16 residues long. The CDR3 DNA reads TGTGCCAGCAGCGACAGGGGACTAGCGGAATACAATGAGCAGTTCTTC. Residues: CASSDRGLAEYNEQFF.